The next 20 T cell receptor beta chains were all read from a single sample in a study of control samples from healthy donors and cancer patients. TCRdb keeps only in-frame clones here, not all; method: immunoSEQ multiplex PCR. The sample lists tens of thousands of clones, around 95% occurring once. Source material: blood. The source is a man aged 25-45 years in good health.

The rearrangement links TRBV18 to TRBJ2-3; TRBD2 agrees at 14 bases. The CDR3 is 16 residues long. Germline V lookup: CDR1 KGHSH, CDR2 LQKENI. Trimming took 0 bases from V and 4 from J; bases not matched to a gene: 0. This CDR3 is CASSPPGLAGADTQYF. In DNA form, the CDR3 reads TGTGCCAGCTCACCACCGGGACTAGCGGGAGCAGATACGCAGTATTTT.

The V call is TRBV18, the J call TRBJ2-5; 10 nucleotides align to TRBD2. The junction had 8 bases not matched to a gene; V was cut back by 1 base and J by 0 bases. Germline CDR1 reads KGHSH; CDR2 reads LQKENI. This CDR3 has 18 amino acids. CDR3 coding DNA: TGTGCCAGCTCACCACGTCTAGCGGGAGAAGGGGACCAAGAGACCCAGTACTTC. Protein sequence: CASSPRLAGEGDQETQYF.

The CDR3 DNA is TGTGCCAGTAGTCCCTATGGACCTATCGGCTACACCTTC. Translation gives CASSPYGPIGYTF. The V call is TRBV19, the J call TRBJ1-2, with D uncertain. The CDR3 has 13 residues. The germline gives CDR1 LNHDA, CDR2 SQIVND (reference sequence). V was cut by 5 bases and J by 8 bases, with 15 bases left in between. Based on the CDR3 plus reference TRBV19 and TRBJ1-2, the full variable domain is DGGITQSPKYLFRKEGQNVTLSCEQNLNHDAMYWYRQDPGQGLRLIYYSQIVNDFQKGDIAEGYSVSREKKESFPLTVTSAQKNPTAFYLCASSPYGPIGYTFGSGTRLTVV.

This clone was recorded only once. The chain links TRBV5-1 to TRBJ2-5; tentatively, D is TRBD1 (6 bases). CDR1 and CDR2 from the germline V gene are SGHRS and YFSETQ. Between the trimmed V and J ends, which lost 1 base and 5 bases, there was a span of 12 bases. The CDR3 sequence is 14 residues long. The DNA for the CDR3 is TGCGCCAGCAGCTTGATGGGGGCTTGGGAGACCCAGTACTTC. This translates into CASSLMGAWETQYF. The full variable domain, rest sourced from reference TRBV5-1 and TRBJ2-5, is KAGVTQTPRYLIKTRGQQVTLSCSPISGHRSVSWYQQTPGQGLQFLFEYFSETQRNKGNFPGRFSGRQFSNSRSEMNVSTLELGDSALYLCASSLMGAWETQYFGPGTRLLVL.

The V call is TRBV19, the J call TRBJ2-7, with TRBD2 as a possible D gene (5 bases). Germline values: CDR1 LNHDA, CDR2 SQIVND (reference sequence). The length of the CDR3 is 16 residues. Trimming cost V 0 bases and J 7 bases, with 19 bases left between them. The chain's CDR3 is CASSIDGRTWPLEQYF. The CDR3 DNA sequence: TGTGCCAGTAGTATAGATGGGCGGACTTGGCCTTTGGAGCAGTACTTC.

The V and J genes are TRBV10-3 and TRBJ2-1; D might be TRBD2 (5 bases). V was clipped by 2 bases and J by 9 bases, with 11 bases between them. This CDR3 spans 13 amino acids. CDR1 ENHRY and CDR2 SYGVKD come from the germline V gene. The chain's CDR3 is CAISERTQFEQFF. DNA for the CDR3: TGTGCCATCAGTGAGCGGACTCAATTTGAGCAGTTCTTC.

The chain combines TRBV9 with TRBJ2-1, with TRBD2 matching over 11 bases. V was pared by 5 bases and J by 5 bases, with 6 bases of the junction left unmatched. Germline V gene lookup returns CDR1 SGDLS and CDR2 YYNGEE. This CDR3 region has 15 residues. DNA of the CDR3: TGTGCCAGCAGGGGGGGACTAGCGGAACACAATGAGCAGTTCTTC. Its translation is CASRGGLAEHNEQFF.

The chain has TRBV18 and TRBJ2-4; 10 bases map to TRBD1. Germline V CDR1 and CDR2: KGHSH, LQKENI. V lost 0 bases to trimming and J lost 8 bases; unmatched junction nucleotides: 10. The CDR3 totals 17 residues. DNA of the CDR3: TGTGCCAGCTCACCACCCGGGACAGGGGCCTCCAGGGACATTCAGTACTTC. Translation gives CASSPPGTGASRDIQYF.

The chain is built from TRBV2 and TRBJ1-2; perhaps TRBD1 as D (5 bases). The CDR3 extends over 12 amino acids. Per the germline V gene, CDR1 is SNHLY and CDR2 is FYNNEI. V was pared by 3 bases and J by 8 bases, with 10 bases between. The CDR3: CASSEGGTGYTF. The CDR3 coding sequence is TGTGCCAGCAGTGAGGGAGGGACCGGCTACACCTTC.

The chain combines TRBV6-2 or TRBV6-3 with TRBJ2-6; D possibly matches TRBD1 or TRBD2 (6 bases each). The CDR3 contains 15 residues. V dropped 3 bases and J dropped 4 bases, with 10 bases sitting between them. The germline V gene encodes CDR1 MNHEY and CDR2 SVGEGT. CDR3 nucleotides: TGTGCCAGCAGTTATACGGGGGCCGGGGCCAACGTCCTGACTTTC. It translates to CASSYTGAGANVLTF.

In nucleotides, the CDR3 is TGTGCCAGCAGCTCCCAGGCGGACAGTCCGATAGCCAAAAACATTCAGTACTTC. Translation gives CASSSQADSPIAKNIQYF. J is TRBJ2-4 and V is TRBV7-2; D is perhaps TRBD1 (6 bases). V shed 4 bases and J shed 0 bases, with 19 bases lying between them. Germline V gene data show CDR1 as SGHTA and CDR2 as FQGNSA. This CDR3 has 18 amino acids.

The CDR3 nucleotides read TGTGCCAGCAGTTACGTGCATACTAGTCTTGAGCAGTTCTTC. Amino acid sequence: CASSYVHTSLEQFF. The chain employs TRBV6-6 and TRBJ2-1; perhaps TRBD2 as D (5 bases). Germline V gene lookup returns CDR1 MNHNY and CDR2 SVGAGI (reference sequence). The CDR3 totals 14 residues. The V gene lost 2 bases and the J gene lost 9 bases, with 14 bases spanning the gap.

The chain is built from TRBV2 and TRBJ1-2, with D possibly TRBD1 on 5 matching bases. The V gene's germline CDR1 is SNHLY and CDR2 FYNNEI. This CDR3 has 11 residues. The V and J ends lost 7 bases and 2 bases respectively, with 5 bases between them. CDR3: CASNRNYGYTF. The CDR3 coding sequence is TGTGCCAGCAACAGGAACTATGGCTACACCTTC.

J is TRBJ2-3 and V is TRBV9, with D possibly called TRBD1 or TRBD2 (5 bases each). The CDR3 consists of 14 residues. V dropped 3 bases and J dropped 2 bases, with 10 bases sitting between them. The germline V gene encodes CDR1 SGDLS and CDR2 YYNGEE. In DNA, the CDR3 is TGTGCCAGCAGCGCCGGGACGCTCACAGATACGCAGTATTTT. Translating gives CASSAGTLTDTQYF.

The chain combines TRBV19 with TRBJ1-5, with D possibly TRBD1 on 6 matching bases. This CDR3 has 16 residues. Germline V lookup: CDR1 LNHDA, CDR2 SQIVND (reference sequence). V was pared by 4 bases and J by 0 bases, with 13 bases between. For the CDR3, the DNA is TGTGCCAGTAGTACCCCTGGGGACAATAGCAATCAGCCCCAGCATTTT. Translating it yields CASSTPGDNSNQPQHF.

CDR3 sequence (DNA): TGTGCCAGCAGGGGACTAGCTGACTACGAGCAGTACTTC. It yields the protein CASRGLADYEQYF. The chain employs TRBV3-1 (or the pseudogene TRBV3-2) and TRBJ2-7; 9 nucleotides match TRBD2. The CDR3 consists of 13 residues. The germline gives CDR1 LGHDT, CDR2 YNNKEL (reference sequence). V trimming: 6 bases; J trimming: 3 bases; junction bases outside the gene matches: 3.

The chain combines TRBV21-1 with TRBJ2-1; TRBD2 is taken as the D call from the table, unchecked against the DNA. TRBV21-1 is shown as a pseudogene. This CDR3 is 15 amino acids long. The CDR3 protein is CASSVLASSYNEQFF. The DNA for the CDR3 is TGTGCCAGCAGTGTCCTAGCGAGCTCCTACAATGAGCAGTTCTTC.

This sequence joins TRBV10-3 and TRBJ2-5; 10 bases line up with TRBD2. The germline gives CDR1 ENHRY, CDR2 SYGVKD. Trimming took 10 bases from V and 5 from J; bases not matched to a gene: 13. The CDR3 is made up of 15 amino acids. CDR3 loop: CATGGAGGPGETQYF. In nucleotides, the CDR3 is TGTGCCACCGGGGGAGCGGGAGGGCCGGGGGAGACCCAGTACTTC.

The V and J genes are TRBV3-1 (or the pseudogene TRBV3-2) and TRBJ2-1; 10 positions agree with TRBD2. V shed 4 bases, J shed 1 base, and the junction held 4 bases outside the gene matches. CDR3 length: 16 residues. Germline CDR1 is LGHDT and CDR2 is YNNKEL (reference sequence). The CDR3 here is CASSLIAGGSYNEQFF. The CDR3 DNA follows: TGTGCCAGCAGCCTAATAGCGGGAGGATCCTACAATGAGCAGTTCTTC.

This clone showed up just once. The chain uses TRBV2 and TRBJ2-1; maybe TRBD2 (7 bases). CDR1 is SNHLY and CDR2 is FYNNEI in the germline V gene. The CDR3 loop spans 16 amino acids. The germline V and J ends were trimmed by 6 bases and 0 bases, with 15 bases remaining between them. In DNA form, the CDR3 reads TGTGCCAGCAGGACAGGCGGGGGACCCTCCTACAATGAGCAGTTCTTC. Amino acids: CASRTGGGPSYNEQFF.